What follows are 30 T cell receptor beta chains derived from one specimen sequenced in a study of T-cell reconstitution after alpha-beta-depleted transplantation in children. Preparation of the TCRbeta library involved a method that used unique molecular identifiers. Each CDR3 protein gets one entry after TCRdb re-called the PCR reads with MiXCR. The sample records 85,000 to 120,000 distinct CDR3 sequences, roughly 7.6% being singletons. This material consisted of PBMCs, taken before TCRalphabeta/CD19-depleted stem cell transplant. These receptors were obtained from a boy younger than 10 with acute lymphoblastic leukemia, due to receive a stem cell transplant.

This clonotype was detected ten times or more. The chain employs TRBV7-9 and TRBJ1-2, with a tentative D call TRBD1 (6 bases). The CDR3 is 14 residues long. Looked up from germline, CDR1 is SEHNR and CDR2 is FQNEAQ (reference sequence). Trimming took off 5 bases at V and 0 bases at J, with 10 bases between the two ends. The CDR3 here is CASSPTGTNYGYTF. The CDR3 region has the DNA TGTGCCAGCAGCCCGACAGGCACTAACTATGGCTACACCTTC.

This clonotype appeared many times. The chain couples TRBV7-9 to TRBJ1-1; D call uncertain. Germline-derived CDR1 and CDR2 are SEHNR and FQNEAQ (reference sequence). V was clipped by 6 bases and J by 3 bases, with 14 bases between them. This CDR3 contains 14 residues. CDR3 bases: TGTGCCAGCAGAGCCCTCGGACTTCACACTGAAGCTTTCTTT. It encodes CASRALGLHTEAFF.

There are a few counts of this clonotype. The CDR3 coding sequence is TGTGCCAGCAGCCAAGGGGTAGGGGGCACGTACAATGAGCAGTTCTTC. This translates into CASSQGVGGTYNEQFF. The V call is TRBV4-2, the J call TRBJ2-1; the match to TRBD1 covers 7 bases. This CDR3 has 16 amino acids. After removal of 1 base from V and 4 bases from J, the junction contained 7 bases not matched to a gene. In germline, CDR1 is LGHNA, CDR2 YNFKEQ.

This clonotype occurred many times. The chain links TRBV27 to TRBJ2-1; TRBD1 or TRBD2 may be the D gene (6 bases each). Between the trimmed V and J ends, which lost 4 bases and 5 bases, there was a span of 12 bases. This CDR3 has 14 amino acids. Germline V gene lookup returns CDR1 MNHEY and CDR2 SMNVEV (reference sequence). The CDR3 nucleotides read TGTGCCAGCAGTTGGGGGGCTAGTCACAATGAGCAGTTCTTC. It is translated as CASSWGASHNEQFF.

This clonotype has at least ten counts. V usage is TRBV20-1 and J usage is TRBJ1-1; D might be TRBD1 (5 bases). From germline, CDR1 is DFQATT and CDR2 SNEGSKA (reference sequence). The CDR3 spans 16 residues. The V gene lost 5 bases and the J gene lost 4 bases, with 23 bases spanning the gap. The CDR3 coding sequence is TGCAGTGCTCTGGACTCCGGGGCCGCCCGAGGCACTGAAGCTTTCTTT. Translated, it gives CSALDSGAARGTEAFF.

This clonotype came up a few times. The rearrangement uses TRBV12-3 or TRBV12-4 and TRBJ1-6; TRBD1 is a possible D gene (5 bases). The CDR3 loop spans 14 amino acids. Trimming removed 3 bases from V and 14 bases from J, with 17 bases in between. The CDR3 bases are TGTGCCAGCAGTTTCTCGCGGGGCCGGTTATCCCTCCACTTT. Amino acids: CASSFSRGRLSLHF.

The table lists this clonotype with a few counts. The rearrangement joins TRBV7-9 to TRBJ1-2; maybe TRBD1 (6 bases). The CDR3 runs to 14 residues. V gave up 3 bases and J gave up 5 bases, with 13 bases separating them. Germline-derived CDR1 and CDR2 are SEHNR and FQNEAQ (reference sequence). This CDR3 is CASSFSGAAYGYTF. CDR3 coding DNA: TGTGCCAGCAGCTTCTCAGGGGCGGCTTATGGCTACACCTTC.

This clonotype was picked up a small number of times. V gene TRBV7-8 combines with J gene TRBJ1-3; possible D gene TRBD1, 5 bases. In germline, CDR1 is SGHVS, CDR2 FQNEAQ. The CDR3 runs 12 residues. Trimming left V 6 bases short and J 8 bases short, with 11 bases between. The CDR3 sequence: CASRPVGDTIYF. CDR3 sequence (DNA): TGTGCCAGCAGGCCTGTAGGGGACACCATATATTTT.

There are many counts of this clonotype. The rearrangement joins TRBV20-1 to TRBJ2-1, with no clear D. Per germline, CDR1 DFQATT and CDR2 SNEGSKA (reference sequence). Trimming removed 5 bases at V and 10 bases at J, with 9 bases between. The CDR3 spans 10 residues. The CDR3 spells CSAGVREQFF. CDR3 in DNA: TGCAGTGCTGGGGTAAGGGAGCAGTTCTTC.

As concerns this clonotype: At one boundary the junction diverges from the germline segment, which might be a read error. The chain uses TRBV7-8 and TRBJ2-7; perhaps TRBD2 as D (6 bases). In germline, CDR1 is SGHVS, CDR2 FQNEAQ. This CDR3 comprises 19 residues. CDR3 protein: CASSLGPGGYMSVSYEHYF. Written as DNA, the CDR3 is TGTGCCAGCAGCTTAGGTCCCGGGGGATATATGTCAGTCTCCTACGAGCACTACTTC.

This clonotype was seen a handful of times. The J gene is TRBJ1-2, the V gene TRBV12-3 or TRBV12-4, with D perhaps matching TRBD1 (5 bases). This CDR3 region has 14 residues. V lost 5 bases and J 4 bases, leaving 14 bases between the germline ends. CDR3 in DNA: TGTGCCAGCAGTCCCGGTTTCGACAGCTATGGCTACACCTTC. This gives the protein CASSPGFDSYGYTF.

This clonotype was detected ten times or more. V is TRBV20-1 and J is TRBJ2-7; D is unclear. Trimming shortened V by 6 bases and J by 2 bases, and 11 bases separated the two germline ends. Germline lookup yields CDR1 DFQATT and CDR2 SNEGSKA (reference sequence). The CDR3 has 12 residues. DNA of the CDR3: TGCAGTGCCTCTAGTGCTCCCTACGAGCAGTACTTC. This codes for CSASSAPYEQYF.

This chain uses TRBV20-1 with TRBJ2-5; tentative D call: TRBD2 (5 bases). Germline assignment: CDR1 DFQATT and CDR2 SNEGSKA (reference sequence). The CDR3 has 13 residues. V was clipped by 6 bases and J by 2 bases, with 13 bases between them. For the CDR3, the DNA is TGCAGTGCCCAGCTGGGAGTACAAGAGACCCAGTACTTC. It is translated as CSAQLGVQETQYF.

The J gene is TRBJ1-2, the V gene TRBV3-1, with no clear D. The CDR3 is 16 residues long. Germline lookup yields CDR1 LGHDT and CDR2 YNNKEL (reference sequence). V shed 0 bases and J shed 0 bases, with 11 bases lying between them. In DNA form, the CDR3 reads TGTGCCAGCAGCCAAGAAGGGCTATTAGCTAACTATGGCTACACCTTC. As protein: CASSQEGLLANYGYTF.

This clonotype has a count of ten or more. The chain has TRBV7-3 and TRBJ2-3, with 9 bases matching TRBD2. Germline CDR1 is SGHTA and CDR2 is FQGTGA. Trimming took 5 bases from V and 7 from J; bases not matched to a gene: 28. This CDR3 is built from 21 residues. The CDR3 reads CASSPQTGSIGGGGASYTQYF. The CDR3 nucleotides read TGTGCCAGCAGCCCCCAAACAGGGAGTATAGGCGGGGGGGGCGCCTCATATACGCAGTATTTT.

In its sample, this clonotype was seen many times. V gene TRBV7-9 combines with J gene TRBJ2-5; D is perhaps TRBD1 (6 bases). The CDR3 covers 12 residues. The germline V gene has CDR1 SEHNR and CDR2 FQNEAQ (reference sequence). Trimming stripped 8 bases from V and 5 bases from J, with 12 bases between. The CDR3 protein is CASGRGAETQYF. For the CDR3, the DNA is TGTGCCAGCGGCAGGGGTGCGGAGACCCAGTACTTC.

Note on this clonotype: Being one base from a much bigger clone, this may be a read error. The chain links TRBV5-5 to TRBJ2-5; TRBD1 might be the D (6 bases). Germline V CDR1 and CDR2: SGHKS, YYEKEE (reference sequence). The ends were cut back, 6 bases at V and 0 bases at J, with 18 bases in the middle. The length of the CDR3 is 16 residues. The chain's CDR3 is CASTPWGHMNQETQYF. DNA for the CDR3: TGTGCCAGCACCCCATGGGGACACATGAACCAAGAGACCCAGTACTTC.

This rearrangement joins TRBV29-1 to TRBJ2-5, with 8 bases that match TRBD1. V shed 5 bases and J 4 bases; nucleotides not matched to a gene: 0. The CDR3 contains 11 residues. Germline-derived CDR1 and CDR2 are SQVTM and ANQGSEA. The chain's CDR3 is CSVTGGETQYF. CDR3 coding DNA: TGCAGCGTTACAGGGGGAGAGACCCAGTACTTC.

The CDR3 reads CTSSRAITYEQYF. CDR3 nucleotide sequence: TGCACCAGCAGCCGCGCCATTACCTACGAGCAGTACTTC. The rearrangement uses TRBV1 and TRBJ2-7; TRBD1, as called in the table, went unchecked against the DNA. TRBV1 is shown as a pseudogene. The CDR3 consists of 13 residues.

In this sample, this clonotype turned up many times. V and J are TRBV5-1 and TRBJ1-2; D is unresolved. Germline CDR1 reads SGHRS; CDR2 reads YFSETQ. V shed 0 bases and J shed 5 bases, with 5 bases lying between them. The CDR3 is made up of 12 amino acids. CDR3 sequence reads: CASSLGQYGYTF. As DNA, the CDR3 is TGCGCCAGCAGCTTGGGACAATATGGCTACACCTTC.

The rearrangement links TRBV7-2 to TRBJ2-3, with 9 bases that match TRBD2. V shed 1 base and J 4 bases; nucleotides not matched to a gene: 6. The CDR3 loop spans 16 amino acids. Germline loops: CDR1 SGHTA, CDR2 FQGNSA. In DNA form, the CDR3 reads TGTGCCAGCAGCTTAGGATCCAGCGGGGGGCCAGATACGCAGTATTTT. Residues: CASSLGSSGGPDTQYF.

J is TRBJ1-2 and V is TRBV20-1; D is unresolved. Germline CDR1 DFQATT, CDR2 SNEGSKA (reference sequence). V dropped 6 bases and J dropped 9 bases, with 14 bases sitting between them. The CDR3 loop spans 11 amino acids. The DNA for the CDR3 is TGCAGTGCGGATCGCGCGCAAAGCTACACCTTC. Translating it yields CSADRAQSYTF.

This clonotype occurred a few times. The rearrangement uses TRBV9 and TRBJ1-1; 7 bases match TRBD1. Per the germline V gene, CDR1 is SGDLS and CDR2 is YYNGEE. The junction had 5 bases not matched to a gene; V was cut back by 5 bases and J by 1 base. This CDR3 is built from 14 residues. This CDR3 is CASRRGLSNTEAFF. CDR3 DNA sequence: TGTGCCAGCAGGAGGGGGCTGTCGAACACTGAAGCTTTCTTT.

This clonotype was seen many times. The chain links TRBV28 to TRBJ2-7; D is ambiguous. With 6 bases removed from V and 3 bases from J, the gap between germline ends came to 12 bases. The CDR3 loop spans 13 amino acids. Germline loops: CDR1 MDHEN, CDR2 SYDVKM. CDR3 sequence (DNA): TGTGCCAGCAGCTCGTGGCCCCTCTACGAGCAGTACTTC. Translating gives CASSSWPLYEQYF.

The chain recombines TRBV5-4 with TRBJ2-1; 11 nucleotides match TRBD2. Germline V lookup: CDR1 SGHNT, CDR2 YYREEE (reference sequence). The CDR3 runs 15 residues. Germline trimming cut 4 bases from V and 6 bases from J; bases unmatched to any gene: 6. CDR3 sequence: CASSPSGGPINEQFF. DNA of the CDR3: TGTGCCAGCAGCCCTAGCGGGGGGCCTATCAATGAGCAGTTCTTC.

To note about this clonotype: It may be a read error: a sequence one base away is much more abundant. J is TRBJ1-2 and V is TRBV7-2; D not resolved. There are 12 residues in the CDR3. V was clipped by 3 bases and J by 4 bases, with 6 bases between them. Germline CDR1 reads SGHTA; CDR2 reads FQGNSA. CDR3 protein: CTSSFNGYGYTF. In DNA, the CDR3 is TGTACCAGCAGCTTCAATGGCTATGGCTACACCTTC. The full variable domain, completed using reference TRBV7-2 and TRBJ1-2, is GAGVSQSPSNKVTEKGKDVELRCDPISGHTALYWYRQSLGQGLEFLIYFQGNSAPDKSGLPSDRFSAERTGGSVSTLTIQRTQQEDSAVYLCTSSFNGYGYTFGSGTRLTVV.

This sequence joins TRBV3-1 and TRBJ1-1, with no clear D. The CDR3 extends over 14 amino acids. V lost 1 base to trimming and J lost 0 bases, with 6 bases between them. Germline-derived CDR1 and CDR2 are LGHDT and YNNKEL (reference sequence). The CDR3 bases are TGTGCCAGCAGCCAAGGGACGGTGAACACTGAAGCTTTCTTT. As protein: CASSQGTVNTEAFF.

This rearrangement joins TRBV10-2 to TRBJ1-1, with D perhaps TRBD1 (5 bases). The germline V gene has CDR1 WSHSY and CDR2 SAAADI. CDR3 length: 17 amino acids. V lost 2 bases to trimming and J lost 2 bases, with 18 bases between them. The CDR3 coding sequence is TGCGCCAGCAGTGAGATTGCAGGGTATCGGAGAAACACTGAAGCTTTCTTT. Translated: CASSEIAGYRRNTEAFF.

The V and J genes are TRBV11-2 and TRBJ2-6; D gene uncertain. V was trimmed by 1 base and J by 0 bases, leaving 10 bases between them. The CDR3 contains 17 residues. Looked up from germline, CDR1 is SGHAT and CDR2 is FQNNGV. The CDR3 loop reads CASSLGVSSSGANVLTF. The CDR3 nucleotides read TGTGCCAGCAGCTTAGGAGTGTCAAGCTCTGGGGCCAACGTCCTGACTTTC.

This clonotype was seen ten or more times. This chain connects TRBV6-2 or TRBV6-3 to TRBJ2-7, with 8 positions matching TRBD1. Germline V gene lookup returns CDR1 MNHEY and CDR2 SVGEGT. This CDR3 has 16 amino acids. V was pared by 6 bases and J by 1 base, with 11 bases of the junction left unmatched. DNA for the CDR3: TGTGCCAGCAGATCCACCGGGACAGGCCTATCCTACGAGCAGTACTTC. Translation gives CASRSTGTGLSYEQYF.